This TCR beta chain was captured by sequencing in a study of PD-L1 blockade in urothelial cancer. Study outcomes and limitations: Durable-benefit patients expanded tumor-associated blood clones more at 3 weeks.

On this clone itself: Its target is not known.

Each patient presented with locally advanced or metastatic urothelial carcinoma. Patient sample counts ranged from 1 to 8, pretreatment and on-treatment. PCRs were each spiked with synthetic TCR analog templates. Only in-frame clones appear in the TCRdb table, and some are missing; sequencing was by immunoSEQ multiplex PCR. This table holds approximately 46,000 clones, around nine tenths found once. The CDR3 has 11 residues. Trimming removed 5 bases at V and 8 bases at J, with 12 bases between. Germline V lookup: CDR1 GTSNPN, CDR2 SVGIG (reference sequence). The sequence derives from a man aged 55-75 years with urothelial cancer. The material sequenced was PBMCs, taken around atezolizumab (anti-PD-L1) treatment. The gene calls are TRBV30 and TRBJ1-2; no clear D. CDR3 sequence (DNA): TGTGCCTGGGCGGATGTCGGGGGCTACACCTTC. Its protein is CAWADVGGYTF.